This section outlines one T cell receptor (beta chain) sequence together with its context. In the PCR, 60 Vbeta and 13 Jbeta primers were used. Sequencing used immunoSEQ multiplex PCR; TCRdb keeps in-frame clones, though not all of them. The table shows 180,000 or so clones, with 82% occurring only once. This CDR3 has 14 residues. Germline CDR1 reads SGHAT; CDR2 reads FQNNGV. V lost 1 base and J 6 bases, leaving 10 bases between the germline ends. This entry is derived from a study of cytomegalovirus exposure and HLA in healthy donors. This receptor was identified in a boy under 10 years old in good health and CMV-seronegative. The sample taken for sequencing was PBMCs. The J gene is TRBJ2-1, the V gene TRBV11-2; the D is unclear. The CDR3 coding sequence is TGTGCCAGCAGCTTAGTAGTAATCCCCAATGAGCAGTTCTTC. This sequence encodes CASSLVVIPNEQFF.